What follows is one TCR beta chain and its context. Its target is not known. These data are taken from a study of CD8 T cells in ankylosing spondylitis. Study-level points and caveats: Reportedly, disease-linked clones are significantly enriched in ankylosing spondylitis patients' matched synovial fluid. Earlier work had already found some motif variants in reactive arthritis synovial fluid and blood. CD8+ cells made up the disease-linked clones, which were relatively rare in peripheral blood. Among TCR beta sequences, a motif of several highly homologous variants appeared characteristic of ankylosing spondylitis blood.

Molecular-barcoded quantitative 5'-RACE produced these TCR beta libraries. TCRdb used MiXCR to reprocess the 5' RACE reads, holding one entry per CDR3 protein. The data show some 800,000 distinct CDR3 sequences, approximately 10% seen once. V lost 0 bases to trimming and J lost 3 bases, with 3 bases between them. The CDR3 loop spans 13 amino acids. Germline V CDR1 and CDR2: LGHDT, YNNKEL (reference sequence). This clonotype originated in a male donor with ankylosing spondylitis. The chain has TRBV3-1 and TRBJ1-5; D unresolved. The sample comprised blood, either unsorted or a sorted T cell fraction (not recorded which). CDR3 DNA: TGTGCCAGCAGCCAAGATTACAATCAGCCCCAGCATTTT. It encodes CASSQDYNQPQHF.